This T cell receptor beta chain emerged from a study of vaccination effects on CD4 cells after COVID-19. Study-level findings and limits: There was only 1 of 255 vaccine-induced clones in healthy vaccinees that cross-reacted with common cold coronaviruses. Substantial clonal contraction characterized both infection- and vaccine-induced clones late after vaccination.

Sequencing followed a ViraFEST assay step that expanded antigen-specific CD4+ T cells with viral peptide pools. Isolating CD4+ T cells followed about 11 days of culture. Participants were given two doses of BNT162b2 or mRNA-1273 vaccine. Cultures got half-medium changes with IL-2 on days 3 and 7. This clone was observed a handful of times. The antigen remains undetermined. Germline-derived CDR1 and CDR2 are SGHTA and FQGNSA. V was pared by 2 bases and J by 10 bases, with 4 bases of the junction left unmatched. The CDR3 is 12 amino acids. This table comes from immunoSEQ multiplex PCR, and its TCRdb copy is limited to in-frame clones, with some not included. Of around 24,000 clones listed, more than 60% are singletons.

The chain recombines TRBV7-2 with TRBJ1-1, with TRBD1 matching 7 bases. The receptor comes from a human donor who received a COVID-19 vaccine. Sequencing used CD4+ T cells from PBMCs cultured with HCoV-NL63 spike peptides, obtained after COVID-19 vaccination. The chain's CDR3 is CASSLRQGGAFF. Here the CDR3 DNA reads TGTGCCAGCAGCTTAAGGCAGGGGGGAGCTTTCTTT.